This is a list of T cell receptor beta chains from one sample in a study of cytomegalovirus exposure and HLA in healthy donors. This table comes from immunoSEQ multiplex PCR, and its TCRdb copy is limited to in-frame clones, with some not included. The sample records more than 85,000 clones, approximately 94% being singletons. Sequenced input: PBMCs. Receptors were obtained from a young woman in good health and CMV-seronegative. CDR3s include the opening cysteine and the closing phenylalanine or tryptophan. Fields, in order: clone size, D gene, V gene, J gene, CDR3 DNA, CDR3 protein. A D gene is named only where the DNA matches it firmly. Expanded clones get a size class; other rows say once, few or many, or leave the size out.

NA	TRBD1	TRBV18	TRBJ2-7	TGTGCCAGCTCACCCGGGACAGGGAGATTTCTCCACTCCTACGAGCAGTACTTC	CASSPGTGRFLHSYEQYF
few	NA	TRBV5-1	TRBJ2-3	TGCGCCAGCAGCTTGGCAGGAAGCACAGATACGCAGTATTTT	CASSLAGSTDTQYF
NA	NA	TRBV6-1	TRBJ2-1	TGTGCCAGCAGTGGGGAGACTGGCAGAGCCTACAATGAGCAGTTCTTC	CASSGETGRAYNEQFF
NA	TRBD2	TRBV30	TRBJ2-3	TGTGCCTGGAGTGATCCAGCGGGGAGGGTAAATACGCAGTATTTT	CAWSDPAGRVNTQYF
NA	NA	TRBV6-5	TRBJ2-7	TGTGCCAGCAGTTACGAACAGAACTACGAGCAGTACTTC	CASSYEQNYEQYF
NA	TRBD1	TRBV9	TRBJ1-1	TGTGCCAGCAGCCTCACAGGGGGGGAGAACACTGAAGCTTTCTTT	CASSLTGGENTEAFF
NA	TRBD1	TRBV6-1	TRBJ2-7	TGTGCCAGCAGTGAAGCCTCAGGGGGCGAGCAGTACTTC	CASSEASGGEQYF
NA	TRBD2	TRBV7-9	TRBJ2-1	TGTGCCAGCAGCTTCTCTTGGGGCGGGAGAGGGGATGAGCAGTTCTTC	CASSFSWGGRGDEQFF
NA	NA	TRBV25-1	TRBJ1-2	TGTGCCAGCAGTGCTTTTTTGACAGACGGCTACACCTTC	CASSAFLTDGYTF
NA	TRBD2	TRBV9	TRBJ2-1	TGTGCCAGCAGCGCCGGACTAGGGTCATACAATGAGCAGTTCTTC	CASSAGLGSYNEQFF
NA	TRBD1	TRBV4-1	TRBJ1-1	TGCGCCAGCAGACCGACAGGGGGCACTGAAGCTTTCTTT	CASRPTGGTEAFF
NA	NA	TRBV9	TRBJ1-2	TGTGCCAGCAGCGTAGGACAGGACTTTAACTATGGCTACACCTTC	CASSVGQDFNYGYTF
NA	TRBD1	TRBV9	TRBJ1-1	TGTGCCAGCAGCGTCGGACAGGGGGCCATGAACACTGAAGCTTTCTTT	CASSVGQGAMNTEAFF